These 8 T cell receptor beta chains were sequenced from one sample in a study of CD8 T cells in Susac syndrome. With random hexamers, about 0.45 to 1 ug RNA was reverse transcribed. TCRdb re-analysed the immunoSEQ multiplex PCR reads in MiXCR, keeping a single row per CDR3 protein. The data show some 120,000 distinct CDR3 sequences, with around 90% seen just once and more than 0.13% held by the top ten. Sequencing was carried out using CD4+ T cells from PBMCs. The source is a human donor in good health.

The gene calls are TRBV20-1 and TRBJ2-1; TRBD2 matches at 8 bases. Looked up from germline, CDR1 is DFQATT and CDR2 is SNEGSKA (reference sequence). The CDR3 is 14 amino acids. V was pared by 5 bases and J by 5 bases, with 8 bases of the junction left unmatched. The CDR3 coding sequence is TGCAGTGCTCCAACCGGGACTAGAGACAATGAGCAGTTCTTC. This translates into CSAPTGTRDNEQFF.

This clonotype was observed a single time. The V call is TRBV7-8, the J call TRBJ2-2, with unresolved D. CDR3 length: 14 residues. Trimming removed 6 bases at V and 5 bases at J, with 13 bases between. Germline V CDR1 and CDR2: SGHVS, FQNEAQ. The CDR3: CASRDRSRTGELFF. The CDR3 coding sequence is TGTGCCAGCAGGGATCGATCGAGAACCGGGGAGCTGTTTTTT.

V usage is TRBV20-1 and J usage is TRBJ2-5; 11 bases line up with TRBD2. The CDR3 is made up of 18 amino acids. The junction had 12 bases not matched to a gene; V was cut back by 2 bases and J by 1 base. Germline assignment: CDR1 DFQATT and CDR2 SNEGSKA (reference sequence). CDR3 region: CSARPTGGLAGFQETQYF. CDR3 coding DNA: TGCAGTGCTAGACCTACGGGAGGACTAGCGGGCTTCCAAGAGACCCAGTACTTC.

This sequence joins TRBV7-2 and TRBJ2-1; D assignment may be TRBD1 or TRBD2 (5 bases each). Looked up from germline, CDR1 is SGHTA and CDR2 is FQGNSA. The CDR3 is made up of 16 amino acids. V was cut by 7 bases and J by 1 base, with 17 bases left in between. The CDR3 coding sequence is TGTGCCAGCACCCCTGGGACGGGCTCGTCCTACAATGAGCAGTTCTTC. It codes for CASTPGTGSSYNEQFF.

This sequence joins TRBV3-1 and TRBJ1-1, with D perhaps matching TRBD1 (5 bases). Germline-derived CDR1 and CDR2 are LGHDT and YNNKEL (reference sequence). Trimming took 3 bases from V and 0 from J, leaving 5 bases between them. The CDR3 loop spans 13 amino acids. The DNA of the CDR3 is TGTGCCAGCAGCCAGACAGTGAACACTGAAGCTTTCTTT. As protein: CASSQTVNTEAFF.

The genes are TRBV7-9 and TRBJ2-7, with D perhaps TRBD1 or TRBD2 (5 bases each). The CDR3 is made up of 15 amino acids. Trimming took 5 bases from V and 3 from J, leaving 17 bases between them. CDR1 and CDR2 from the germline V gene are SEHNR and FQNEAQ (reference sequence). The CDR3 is CASSAQDRGYYEQYF. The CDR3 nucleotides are TGTGCCAGCAGCGCCCAAGACAGAGGGTACTACGAGCAGTACTTC.

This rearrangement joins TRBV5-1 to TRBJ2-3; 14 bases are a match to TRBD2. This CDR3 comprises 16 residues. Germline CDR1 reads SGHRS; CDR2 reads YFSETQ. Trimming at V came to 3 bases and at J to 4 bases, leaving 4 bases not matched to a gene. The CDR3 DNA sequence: TGCGCCAGCAGCTCCGGGACTAGCGGGAGTTCAGATACGCAGTATTTT. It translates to CASSSGTSGSSDTQYF.

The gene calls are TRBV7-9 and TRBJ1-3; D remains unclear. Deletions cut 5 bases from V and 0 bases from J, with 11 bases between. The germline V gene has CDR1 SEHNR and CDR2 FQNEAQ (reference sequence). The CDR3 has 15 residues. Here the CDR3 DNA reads TGTGCCAGCAGCGTCGCCCAAATCTCTGGAAACACCATATATTTT. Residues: CASSVAQISGNTIYF.